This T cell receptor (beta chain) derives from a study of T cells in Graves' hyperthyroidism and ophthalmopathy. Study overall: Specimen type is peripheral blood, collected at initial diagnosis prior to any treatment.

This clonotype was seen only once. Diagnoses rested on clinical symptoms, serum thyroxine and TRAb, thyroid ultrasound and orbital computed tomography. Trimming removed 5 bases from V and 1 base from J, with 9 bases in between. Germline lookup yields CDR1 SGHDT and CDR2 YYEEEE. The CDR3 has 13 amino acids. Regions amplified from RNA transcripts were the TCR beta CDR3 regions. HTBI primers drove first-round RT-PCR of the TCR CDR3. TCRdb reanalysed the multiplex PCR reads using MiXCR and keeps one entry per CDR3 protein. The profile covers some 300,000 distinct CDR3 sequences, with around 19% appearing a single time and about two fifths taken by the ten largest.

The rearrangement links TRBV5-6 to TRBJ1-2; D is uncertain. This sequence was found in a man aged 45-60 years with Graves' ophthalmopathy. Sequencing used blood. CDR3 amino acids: CASRPSVNYGYTF. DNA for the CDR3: TGTGCCAGCAGACCTTCTGTTAACTATGGCTACACCTTC.